This T cell receptor (beta chain) was captured in a study of T cells expressing NK-cell markers. About the research overall: Beta-chain profiling covered CD3+CD56+NKG2C+, CD3+CD56+NKG2C- and CD3+CD56-NKG2C+ sorted subsets. Study observations and caveats: One observes that, in several donors, these clonotypes were also the leading ones within the CD3+CD56-NKG2C+ fraction. NKG2C+ dominant clonotype frequencies in over 5 donors were roughly 1.0-7.5% of CD8+ T cells.

Per the germline V gene, CDR1 is SGHKS and CDR2 is YYEKEE (reference sequence). The CDR3 contains 11 residues. About this clonotype itself: Its antigen is unknown.

5'RACE template switching with UMIs produced the TCR beta cDNA. TCRdb processed the 5' RACE reads again and assigns one entry to each CDR3 protein, with no DNA. The sample holds more than 20,000 distinct CDR3 sequences. The gene calls are TRBV5-5 and TRBJ2-7. The receptor was isolated from a man between 18 and 69 years old in good health. The sequencing input was blood T cells: a sorted CD56 or NKG2C T cell subset, CD4+ or CD8+ T cells, or bulk PBMC T cells (not recorded which). The CDR3 sequence: CASSFISEQYF.